This entry concerns a single TCR beta chain. The data were produced by immunoSEQ multiplex PCR, yet TCRdb's version contains in-frame clones alone and is incomplete. In the table there are about 130,000 clones, 86% of which are singletons. This CDR3 contains 16 residues. The germline V and J ends were trimmed by 0 bases and 7 bases, with 16 bases remaining between them. The germline CDR1 and CDR2 sequences are MNHNS and SASEGT. This entry is derived from a study of blood T cell repertoires in COVID-19. The overall study: The origin of the acute and convalescent COVID-19 samples was the United States, Italy and Spain.

Material for sequencing was peripheral blood. The sequence came from a woman aged 50 to 65 who had recovered from COVID-19. The V gene is TRBV6-1, the J gene TRBJ1-5, with D perhaps matching TRBD1 (5 bases). The CDR3 is CASSEAWDFRSQPQHF. In DNA, the CDR3 is TGTGCCAGCAGTGAAGCTTGGGACTTTCGATCACAGCCCCAGCATTTT.